This record looks at one T cell receptor (beta chain) sequence and its context. What this receptor recognizes is not known. Per-nucleotide qualities are absent, and no much larger clonotype sits a single base away. This entry comes from a study of blood T cells in healthy people across ages (dated by TCRdb to 2014 to 2015). Describing the broader study: In model experiments, roughly one uniquely barcoded TCR beta cDNA molecule per two T cells was captured by template switching. Age-related changes in TCR beta repertoire diversity were measured in the study by deep sequencing normalized with unique cDNA molecular identifiers. Donors were grouped into four age groups: young (average roughly 17 years), middle-aged (about 38), aged (about 60) and long-lived (82). Donors of different ages were randomly distributed across sequencing lanes to avoid experimental bias. The study analyzed two additional independent replicas of 1 million unique cDNA reads from the same blood draw for two donors, one aged 18 to 29 and one aged 80 or older. Broader findings and caveats from the paper: Because the CMV infection status of the donors was unknown, age-related changes in expanded clonotypes may potentially have been confounded. There was a strong correlation between observed TCR beta diversity and the percentage of naive T cells measured by flow cytometry. Bulk unsorted PBMC profiling prevented conclusive comparison of naive and antigen-experienced compartments. Observed TCR beta diversity per million T cells fell roughly linearly with age, and a significant reduction was already apparent by age about 38. Total diversity estimates from one million sequenced T cells were considered lower bounds and underestimates. The long-lived group showed more naive CD4+ T cells, fewer expanded clones and increased TCR diversity than the aged group, suggesting age selection.

Preparation of the library involved 5' RACE. Instrument used: Illumina HiSeq 2500. The second PCR ran for roughly 7 to 12 cycles and used a J-beta primer mix along with a sample-barcoded 5' primer. A unique molecular identifier was introduced onto each TCR beta cDNA molecule by a template-switch 5' adaptor carrying 12 random nucleotides. Each sample yielded at least 3 million CDR3-containing paired-end reads. First-strand cDNA was synthesized from all RNA with the Mint cDNA synthesis kit, primed by a TRBC-specific oligonucleotide. Following uracil-DNA glycosylase treatment, a first 18-cycle PCR with universal primers M1SS and BC2_uni_R was performed on all cDNA. The source study handled its data this way. For normalization, 1 million high-quality reads, each with a distinct molecular identifier, were randomly selected from each sample. Reads sharing molecular identifiers were discarded rather than binned into consensus sequences. MiTCR, set to a Q25 quality threshold and the strictest error-elimination algorithm, was used for CDR3 identification, clonotype clustering and error correction. A nonparametric unseen species model with Euler transformation was used to estimate a lower bound on total TCR beta diversity. Using fastp at Q25 and MiXCR, TCRdb reprocessed the public reads and kept productive beta chains. Each CDR3 protein gets just one entry, which takes the most common genes and DNA from the rows behind it. The V and J calls follow TCRdb's processing rather than the paper's. The sample includes 1,500,000 or so distinct CDR3 sequences, with 45% to 70% observed a single time. The top ten clones comprise 6.5% to 8.5% of the sample.

Systemically healthy Caucasian individuals from Russia, 35 to 40 in total and aged about 6 to 95 years, were included as donors. Around 9.9 milliliters of peripheral blood were collected from each donor into EDTA-treated Vacutainer tubes. Ficoll-Paque density-gradient centrifugation was used to isolate PBMCs, with at least 7 million per sample. Total RNA was extracted from PBMCs with Trizol reagent, with at least 6 micrograms obtained per sample. The percentages of naive CD45RAhigh/CD27high T cells were determined by flow cytometry on a PBMC aliquot from every donor. The sample consisted of blood. The receptor's source is a young man in good health.

The nucleotides read TGTGCCAGCAGCTTAGACCCCGACGGGGAGCAGTTCTTC. It codes for CASSLDPDGEQFF. Recombination joined TRBV7-8 with TRBJ2-1, with no reliable assignment of the D segment. From the cysteine through the phenylalanine, the CDR3 covers 13 amino acids. Only the CDR3 DNA is retained, 39 bases long and in frame from the first base. The CDR1 and CDR2 encoded by the germline V gene are SGHVS and FQNEAQ. The V end loses 1 base and the J end loses 10 bases, and a stretch of 11 bases separates them.